This is a list of T cell receptor beta chains from one sample in a study of blood T cell repertoires in COVID-19. The protocol was immunoSEQ multiplex PCR, while the TCRdb copy is restricted to in-frame clones and leaves out a portion. The repertoire holds some 170,000 clones, with 84% as singletons. The sequenced sample consisted of PBMCs or T cells enriched from blood (not recorded which). The source of these receptors is a man aged 50-59 years who had recovered from COVID-19. The CDR3 runs from the conserved cysteine through the conserved F or W. Fields, in order: D gene, clone size, CDR3 length, V gene, J gene, CDR3 protein, CDR3 DNA. The D gene is left open where the match is weak. Clone size is stated in some rows and not others, as once, few, many or a class when expanded.

TRBD1	once	17	TRBV30	TRBJ2-6	CAWSAQTGGPGANVLTF	TGTGCCTGGAGTGCCCAGACAGGGGGCCCCGGGGCCAACGTCCTGACTTTC
NA	once	16	TRBV9	TRBJ2-5	CASSVGDSSGQETQYF	TGTGCCAGCAGCGTAGGGGATAGCTCAGGGCAAGAGACCCAGTACTTC
NA	NA	16	TRBV7-2	TRBJ1-1	CASSLDGQLKNTEAFF	TGTGCCAGCAGCTTAGACGGACAGCTAAAGAACACTGAAGCTTTCTTT
TRBD1	NA	14	TRBV18	TRBJ1-6	CASSPRQGDSPLHF	TGTGCCAGCTCACCTCGACAGGGGGATTCACCCCTCCACTTT
TRBD2	NA	15	TRBV7-3	TRBJ2-1	CASSLPGGPYNEQFF	TGTGCCAGCAGCTTACCGGGGGGGCCCTACAATGAGCAGTTCTTC
TRBD1	NA	15	TRBV5-1	TRBJ2-2	CASSLGTGTGRELFF	TGCGCCAGCAGCTTGGGTACCGGGACAGGTCGCGAGCTGTTTTTT
NA	few	16	TRBV30	TRBJ1-4	CAWSVHPWGGNEKLFF	TGTGCCTGGAGTGTACACCCATGGGGGGGTAATGAAAAACTGTTTTTT
TRBD1	NA	14	TRBV19	TRBJ1-2	CASSSRQGTYGYTF	TGTGCCAGTAGTAGTCGACAGGGTACATATGGCTACACCTTC
NA	NA	17	TRBV10-1	TRBJ1-2	CASSLPRVAKKGYGYTF	TGCGCCAGCAGCCTCCCCAGGGTCGCGAAAAAGGGCTATGGCTACACCTTC
NA	few	17	TRBV7-8	TRBJ1-1	CASSLAVWQVMNTEAFF	TGTGCCAGCAGCTTAGCCGTTTGGCAGGTGATGAACACTGAAGCTTTCTTT
NA	many	13	TRBV7-9	TRBJ1-6	CASSPRRDSPLHF	TGTGCCAGCAGCCCCCGGAGGGATTCACCCCTCCACTTT
NA	once	15	TRBV9	TRBJ2-1	CASSVVGARYNEQFF	TGTGCCAGCAGCGTAGTAGGGGCTAGATACAATGAGCAGTTCTTC
NA	NA	15	TRBV27	TRBJ1-5	CASSLNRDGNQPQHF	TGTGCCAGCAGTTTAAACAGGGATGGCAATCAGCCCCAGCATTTT
TRBD1	once	13	TRBV30	TRBJ1-3	CAWGQASGNTIYF	TGTGCCTGGGGACAGGCCTCTGGAAACACCATATATTTT
NA	NA	15	TRBV5-1	TRBJ1-4	CASKDPTVINEKLFF	TGCGCCAGTAAGGACCCGACAGTGATTAATGAAAAACTGTTTTTT
TRBD2	NA	16	TRBV5-1	TRBJ2-5	CASSLVGLAEKETQYF	TGCGCCAGCAGCTTGGTCGGACTAGCGGAGAAAGAGACCCAGTACTTC
NA	few	14	TRBV29-1	TRBJ1-2	CSVVQGLASYGYTF	TGCAGCGTTGTCCAGGGGTTAGCCAGCTATGGCTACACCTTC
NA	NA	15	TRBV4-2	TRBJ1-5	CASSQDREGRQPQHF	TGTGCCAGCAGCCAAGATCGGGAGGGTAGGCAGCCCCAGCATTTT
NA	NA	11	TRBV6-5	TRBJ2-1	CASTLRNEQFF	TGTGCCAGCACCCTCCGGAATGAGCAGTTCTTC
TRBD1	few	15	TRBV5-1	TRBJ2-1	CASSWGQGAGNEQFF	TGCGCCAGCAGCTGGGGACAGGGGGCTGGAAATGAGCAGTTCTTC
TRBD1	NA	16	TRBV19	TRBJ2-7	CASSSAGTGHLYEQYF	TGTGCCAGTAGTAGCGCCGGGACAGGACATCTCTACGAGCAGTACTTC
TRBD1	NA	19	TRBV5-1	TRBJ2-2	CASSSGQGGVPGRTGELFF	TGCGCCAGCAGCTCCGGACAGGGGGGCGTACCCGGACGCACCGGGGAGCTGTTTTTT
NA	NA	12	TRBV24-1	TRBJ1-2	CATSQGNYGYTF	TGTGCCACCAGTCAGGGCAACTATGGCTACACCTTC
TRBD1	NA	15	TRBV5-6	TRBJ1-3	CASSSWTGPGNTIYF	TGTGCCAGCAGCTCATGGACAGGACCTGGAAACACCATATATTTT
NA	NA	17	TRBV5-1	TRBJ1-1	CASSLHWASPMNTEAFF	TGCGCCAGCAGCTTACACTGGGCCAGCCCCATGAACACTGAAGCTTTCTTT
NA	once	14	TRBV6-5	TRBJ1-2	CASSYDRRYYGYTF	TGTGCCAGCAGTTACGACAGGCGCTACTATGGCTACACCTTC
TRBD1	once	15	TRBV6-5	TRBJ2-2	CASRTDRGTTGELFF	TGTGCCAGCAGGACCGACAGGGGTACCACCGGGGAGCTGTTTTTT
TRBD1	NA	15	TRBV5-1	TRBJ2-3	CASSRDRPSTDTQYF	TGCGCCAGCAGCCGGGACAGACCTAGCACAGATACGCAGTATTTT
NA	NA	15	TRBV6-1	TRBJ1-1	CASSELDTVNTEAFF	TGTGCCAGCAGTGAACTCGACACCGTGAACACTGAAGCTTTCTTT
NA	NA	15	TRBV2	TRBJ1-6	CASSENGQGGSPLHF	TGTGCCAGCAGTGAAAACGGGCAGGGAGGGTCACCCCTCCACTTT
NA	NA	13	TRBV10-1	TRBJ2-1	CASTNGGINEQFF	TGCGCCAGCACCAACGGGGGTATTAATGAGCAGTTCTTC
TRBD1	NA	15	TRBV5-1	TRBJ2-2	CASSWGTGNTGELFF	TGCGCCAGCAGCTGGGGGACAGGGAACACCGGGGAGCTGTTTTTT
TRBD1	NA	16	TRBV7-2	TRBJ2-5	CASRNSGTGFAETQYF	TGTGCCAGCAGGAATTCTGGGACAGGGTTTGCGGAGACCCAGTACTTC
TRBD1	NA	15	TRBV19	TRBJ1-5	CASSNRDRANQPQHF	TGTGCCAGTAGTAACCGGGACAGGGCTAATCAGCCCCAGCATTTT
NA	NA	14	TRBV10-3	TRBJ1-5	CANPEGVTFQPQHF	TGTGCCAACCCAGAGGGGGTAACATTTCAGCCCCAGCATTTT
TRBD1	NA	16	TRBV5-1	TRBJ1-1	CASSWDRALMNTEAFF	TGCGCCAGCAGTTGGGACAGGGCCTTGATGAACACTGAAGCTTTCTTT
TRBD1	NA	13	TRBV6-5	TRBJ2-7	CASSRRDRAEQYF	TGTGCCAGCAGTCGCCGGGACAGGGCTGAGCAGTACTTC
TRBD2	NA	14	TRBV11-2	TRBJ2-5	CASSLAGGQETQYF	TGTGCCAGCAGCTTGGCGGGGGGGCAGGAGACCCAGTACTTC
NA	NA	16	TRBV10-2	TRBJ1-5	CASSDMTGKSNQPQHF	TGCGCCAGCAGTGATATGACAGGAAAGAGCAATCAGCCCCAGCATTTT
NA	NA	14	TRBV11-3	TRBJ2-3	CASSPFRGTDTQYF	TGTGCCAGCAGCCCCTTCAGGGGAACAGATACGCAGTATTTT
TRBD2	NA	16	TRBV11-2	TRBJ2-7	CASSITSGGTSYEQYF	TGTGCCAGCAGCATCACTAGCGGGGGGACCTCCTACGAGCAGTACTTC